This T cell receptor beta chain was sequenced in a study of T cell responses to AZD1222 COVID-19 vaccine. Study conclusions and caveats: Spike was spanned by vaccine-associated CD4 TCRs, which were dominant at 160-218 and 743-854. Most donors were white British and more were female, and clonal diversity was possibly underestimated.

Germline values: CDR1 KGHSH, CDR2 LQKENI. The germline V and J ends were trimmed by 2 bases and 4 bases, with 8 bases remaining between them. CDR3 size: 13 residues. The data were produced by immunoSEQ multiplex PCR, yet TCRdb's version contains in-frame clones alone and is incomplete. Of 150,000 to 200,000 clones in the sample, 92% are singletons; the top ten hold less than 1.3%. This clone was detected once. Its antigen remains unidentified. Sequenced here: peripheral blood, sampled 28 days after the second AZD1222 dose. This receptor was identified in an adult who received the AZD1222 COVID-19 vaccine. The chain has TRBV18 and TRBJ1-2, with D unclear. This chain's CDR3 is CASSPMGSYGYTF. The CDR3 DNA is TGTGCCAGCTCACCAATGGGGAGCTATGGCTACACCTTC.